This section outlines one T cell receptor (beta chain) sequence together with its context. No cognate antigen has been identified for it. Base-call qualities are not available, and no considerably larger clone is one nucleotide away. At the DNA level, this CDR3 is encoded by other sequences in the same sample as well. Using the deep immunoSEQ assay, multiplex PCR amplified TCR CDR3 regions from genomic DNA. Extracted genomic DNA from each cell subset was spread evenly across all wells of several immunoSEQ 96-well plates, with each plate serving as a replicate. For sorted subsets, about 0.2 ug genomic DNA, equal to about 30,000 T cell genomes, was loaded into each replicate PCR. Purified libraries were measured with a Qubit 3.0 fluorometer, size-checked on a Bioanalyzer 2100, and measured again with the KAPA Library Quantification kit. Every immunoSEQ 96-well plate was sequenced on a separate single-read 150-cycle Illumina NextSeq 550 flow cell. From the authors' description of their analysis: Because only junctional sequences without quality scores were contained in the immunoSEQ output, filtering matching that applied to full-length reads could not be performed. To assign V/J genes and CDR3, sequences were annotated against IMGT germline references using PyIR, a Python wrapper for IgBLAST v1.9. Reads were filtered out if the reads had weak V/J assignments (E-value above 1e-6), no CDR3, stop codons, out-of-frame junctions, or ambiguous translated residues. A V3J clonotype was defined by an identical inferred V gene, J gene, and CDR3 amino acid sequence. Percentage overlap between repertoires was computed as shared unique clonotypes divided by the size of the smaller repertoire. Repertoire richness was assessed with RTK rarefaction, the Chao1 estimator, and Recon v2.1 estimates of unobserved clonotypes. For all TCRbeta clonotypes obtained by the gDNA method from four donors, generation probabilities were computed with OLGA. TCRdb retrieved this table from immuneACCESS and kept in-frame rearrangements only. Not all clones are present; in checked studies, unresolved V genes account for under half, and no reason is known for the remainder. The D gene and trimming were derived from the DNA, and the V and J assignments and clone size from that table. The sample yields 2.3 million or so clones; 80% to 95% were counted once. About 0.39% of the sample is in the top ten clones.

This entry is derived from a study of shared clonotypes between healthy human individuals (dated by TCRdb to 2019 to 2021). Regarding the research as a whole: The cohort included a few men and a couple of women between 18 and 49 years of age. To estimate repertoire size and how much clonotype sharing occurs between individuals, the study deeply sequenced the blood TCR repertoires of several healthy adults. For each donor, CD4 naive and CD4 memory were each run on three plates, CD8 naive on two plates, and CD8 memory on one plate. Per donor, leukapheresis produced somewhere between about 0.85 and 8.9 billion PBMCs. Libraries were prepared and TCR repertoires were sequenced by different laboratories using diverse techniques, in order to increase sequencing depth and limit assay-specific biases. The paper as a whole reports these results and caveats: Approximately 4.8% of naive CD4, 3.5% of naive CD8, about 2.5% of memory CD4, and about 0.4% of memory CD8 clonotypes were shared across a few donors. Sampling was limited to blood, and TCR repertoires in tissue likely differ from TCR repertoires in blood. Naive subsets generally had larger estimated clonotype richness than memory subsets did. Incomplete sequencing was indicated by rarefaction of sorted-subset datasets, despite the large sequencing depth. Pairwise subsampling indicated that sequencing depth was expected to affect the degree of clonotype sharing among donors. The genetic and exposure-history diversity represented was limited by the small number of donors. Clonotypes shared by all four sorted-subset donors showed higher generation probabilities than non-shared clonotypes.

Healthy HIV-negative adults with no recently reported acute infections or vaccinations were included as donors. Only Caucasian adults living in Nashville, Tennessee, USA were represented among the donors. Magnetic negative selection was used to enrich CD4+ T cells, after which naive cells were positively selected on CD45RA and the negative fraction became the memory subset. Blood was obtained by leukapheresis, after which PBMCs were separated by Ficoll-Histopaque density gradient centrifugation and cryopreserved in liquid nitrogen vapor phase. Analytical flow cytometry was used to check the purity and quantity of every magnetically sorted T cell population. Genomic DNA was isolated from every sorted fraction and measured by UV absorbance on a Nanodrop 2000c. There are 14 amino acids in the CDR3, from cysteine to phenylalanine inclusive. The only DNA kept is the CDR3, 42 bases in frame from the first base. CDR1 and CDR2, looked up from the germline V gene, are MDHEN and SYDVKM. V gives up 3 bases and J gives up 5 bases, and the segment between their germline ends measures 11 bases.

The TCR sequence derives from a man aged 18 to 30 in good health. Some clones in this sample may be carry-over from other donors' samples. Rearrangement joined TRBV28 to TRBJ1-5; D gene: possibly TRBD1, on 5 matching bases. The sequenced sample consisted of naive CD4+ T cells from PBMCs. The cell subset or site label, as the study defines it: CD45RA+ positively selected. The DNA sequence reads TGTGCCAGCAGTTTGGGGACCCTCCATCAGCCCCAGCATTTT. Translated, this is CASSLGTLHQPQHF.